This TCR beta chain originates from a study of blood T cell repertoires in COVID-19. Study-wide context: Italy, Spain and the United States were the sources of the convalescent and acute COVID-19 samples. In each case, the material was cDNA or gDNA derived from T cells, B-cell-depleted T cells, or PBMCs.

In its sample, this clone was seen once. J lost 6 bases, V lost 4 bases, and 6 bases had no gene match. The CDR3 contains 15 residues. Germline CDR1 reads MRHNA; CDR2 reads SNTAGT. Authors' methods: Amplification of reference gene primers was used by the study to estimate nucleated cell counts. Generated by immunoSEQ multiplex PCR, the TCRdb table keeps only in-frame clones and is missing some. Clonal size and the V and J genes are those of that table, whereas D and trimming came from the DNA. The sample yields about 88,000 clones, 89% seen once. The chain carries TRBV6-4 and TRBJ2-1; 10 bases line up with TRBD2. What was sequenced was peripheral blood. This clonotype was sampled from a woman over 75 with active COVID-19. The CDR3 region has the DNA TGTGCCAGCAGTGCTAGCGGGAGTAGCGTCAATGAGCAGTTCTTC. As protein: CASSASGSSVNEQFF.